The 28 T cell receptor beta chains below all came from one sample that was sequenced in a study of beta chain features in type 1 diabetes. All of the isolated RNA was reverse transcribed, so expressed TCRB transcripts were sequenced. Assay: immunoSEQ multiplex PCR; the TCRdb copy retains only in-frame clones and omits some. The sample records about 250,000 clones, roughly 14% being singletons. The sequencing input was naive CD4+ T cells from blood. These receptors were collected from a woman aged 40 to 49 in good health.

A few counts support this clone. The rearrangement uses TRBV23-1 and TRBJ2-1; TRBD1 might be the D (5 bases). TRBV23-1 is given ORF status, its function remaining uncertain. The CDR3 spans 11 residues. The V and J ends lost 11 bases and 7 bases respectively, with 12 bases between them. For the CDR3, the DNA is TGCGCCGGCGAAGCAGGGAATGAGCAGTTCTTC. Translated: CAGEAGNEQFF.

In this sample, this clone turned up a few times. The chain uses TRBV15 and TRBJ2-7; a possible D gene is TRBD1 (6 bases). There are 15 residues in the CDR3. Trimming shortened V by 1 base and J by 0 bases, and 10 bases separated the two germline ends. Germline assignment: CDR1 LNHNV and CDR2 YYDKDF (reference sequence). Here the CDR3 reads CATSRGQESSYEQYF. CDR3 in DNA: TGTGCCACCAGCAGAGGACAGGAGAGCTCCTACGAGCAGTACTTC.

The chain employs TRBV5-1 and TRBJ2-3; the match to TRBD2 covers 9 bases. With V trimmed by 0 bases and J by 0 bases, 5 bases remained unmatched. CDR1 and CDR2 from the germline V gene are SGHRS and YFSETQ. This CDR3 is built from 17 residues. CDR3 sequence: CASSLVGSGGSTDTQYF. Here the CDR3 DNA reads TGCGCCAGCAGCTTGGTTGGTAGCGGGGGAAGCACAGATACGCAGTATTTT.

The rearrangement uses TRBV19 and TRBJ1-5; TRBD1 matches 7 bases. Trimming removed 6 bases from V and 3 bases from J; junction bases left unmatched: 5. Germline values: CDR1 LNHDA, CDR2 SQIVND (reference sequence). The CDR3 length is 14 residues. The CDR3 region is CASRGTANNQPQHF. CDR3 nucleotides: TGTGCCAGTAGGGGGACAGCAAACAATCAGCCCCAGCATTTT.

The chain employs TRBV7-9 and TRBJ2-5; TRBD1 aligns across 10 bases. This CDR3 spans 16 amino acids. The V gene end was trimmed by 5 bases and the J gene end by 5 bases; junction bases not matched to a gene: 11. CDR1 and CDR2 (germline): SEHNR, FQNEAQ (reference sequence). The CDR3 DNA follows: TGTGCCAGCAGCCTATCCGGGACAGGGGTTTCCGAGACCCAGTACTTC. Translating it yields CASSLSGTGVSETQYF.

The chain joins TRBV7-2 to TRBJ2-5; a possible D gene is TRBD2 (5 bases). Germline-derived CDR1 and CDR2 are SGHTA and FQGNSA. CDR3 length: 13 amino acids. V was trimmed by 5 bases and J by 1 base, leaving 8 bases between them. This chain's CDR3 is CASSPRGQETQYF. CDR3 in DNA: TGTGCCAGCAGCCCCCGGGGCCAAGAGACCCAGTACTTC.

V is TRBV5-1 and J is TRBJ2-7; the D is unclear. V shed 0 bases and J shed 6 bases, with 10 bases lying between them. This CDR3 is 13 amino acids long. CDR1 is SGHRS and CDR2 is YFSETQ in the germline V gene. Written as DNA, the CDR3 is TGCGCCAGCAGCTTGGGAGTTAGCATCGAGCAGTACTTC. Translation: CASSLGVSIEQYF.

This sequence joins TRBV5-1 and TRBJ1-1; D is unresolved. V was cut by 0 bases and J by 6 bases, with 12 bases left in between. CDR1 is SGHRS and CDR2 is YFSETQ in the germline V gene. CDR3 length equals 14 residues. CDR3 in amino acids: CASSLARGGAEAFF. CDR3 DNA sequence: TGCGCCAGCAGCTTGGCCCGGGGTGGCGCTGAAGCTTTCTTT.

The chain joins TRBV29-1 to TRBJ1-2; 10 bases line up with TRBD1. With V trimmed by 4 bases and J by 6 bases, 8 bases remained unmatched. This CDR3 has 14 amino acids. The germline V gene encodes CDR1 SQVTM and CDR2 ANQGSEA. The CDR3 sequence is CSVGPRDRGNGYTF. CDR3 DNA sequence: TGCAGCGTTGGACCCCGGGACAGGGGTAATGGCTACACCTTC.

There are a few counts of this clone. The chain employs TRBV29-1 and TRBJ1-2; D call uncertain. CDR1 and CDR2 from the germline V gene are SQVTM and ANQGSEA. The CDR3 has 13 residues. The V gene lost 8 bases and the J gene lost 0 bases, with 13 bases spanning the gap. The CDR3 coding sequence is TGCAGCATCCCCGAGGCGACTAACTATGGCTACACCTTC. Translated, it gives CSIPEATNYGYTF.

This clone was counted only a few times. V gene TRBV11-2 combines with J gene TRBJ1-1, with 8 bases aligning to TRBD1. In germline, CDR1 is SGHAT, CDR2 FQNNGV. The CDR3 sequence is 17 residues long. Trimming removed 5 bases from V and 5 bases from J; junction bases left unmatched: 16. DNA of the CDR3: TGTGCCAGCAGCGCGGGAAACAGGGGGGGGTGGAGGACTGAAGCTTTCTTT. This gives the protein CASSAGNRGGWRTEAFF.

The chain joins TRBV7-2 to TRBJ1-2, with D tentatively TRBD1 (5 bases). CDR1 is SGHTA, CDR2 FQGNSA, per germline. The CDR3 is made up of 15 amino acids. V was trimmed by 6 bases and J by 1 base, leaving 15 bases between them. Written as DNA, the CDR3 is TGTGCCAGCAGACTCCCGGACACCTTTAACTATGGCTACACCTTC. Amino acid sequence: CASRLPDTFNYGYTF.

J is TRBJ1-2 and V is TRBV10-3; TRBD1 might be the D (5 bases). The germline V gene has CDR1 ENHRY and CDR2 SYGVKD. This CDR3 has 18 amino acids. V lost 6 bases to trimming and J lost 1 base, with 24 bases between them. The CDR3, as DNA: TGTGCCATCAGCCCCGGTAGATTTGACAGCCTCCTTAACTATGGCTACACCTTC. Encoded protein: CAISPGRFDSLLNYGYTF.

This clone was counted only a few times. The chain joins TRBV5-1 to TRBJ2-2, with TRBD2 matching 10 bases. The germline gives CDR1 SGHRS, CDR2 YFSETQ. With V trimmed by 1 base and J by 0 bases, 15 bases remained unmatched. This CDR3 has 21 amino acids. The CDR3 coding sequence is TGCGCCAGCAGCTTGCCCAAGGGACTAGCGAGCTATCTTTCGAACACCGGGGAGCTGTTTTTT. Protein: CASSLPKGLASYLSNTGELFF.

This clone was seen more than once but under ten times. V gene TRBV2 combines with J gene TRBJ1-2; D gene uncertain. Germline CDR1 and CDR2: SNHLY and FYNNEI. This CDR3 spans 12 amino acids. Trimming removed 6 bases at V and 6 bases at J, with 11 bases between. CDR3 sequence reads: CASRILIHGYTF. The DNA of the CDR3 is TGTGCCAGCAGAATACTTATACATGGCTACACCTTC. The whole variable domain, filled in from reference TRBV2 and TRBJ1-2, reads EPEVTQTPSHQVTQMGQEVILRCVPISNHLYFYWYRQILGQKVEFLVSFYNNEISEKSEIFDDQFSVERPDGSNFTLKIRSTKLEDSAMYFCASRILIHGYTFGSGTRLTVV.

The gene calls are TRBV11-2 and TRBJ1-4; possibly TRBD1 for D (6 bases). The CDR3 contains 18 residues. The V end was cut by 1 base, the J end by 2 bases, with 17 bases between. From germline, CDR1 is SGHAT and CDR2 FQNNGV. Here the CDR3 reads CASSLARRRDRTNEKLFF. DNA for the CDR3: TGTGCCAGCAGCTTAGCTCGCAGGAGAGACAGGACTAATGAAAAACTGTTTTTT.

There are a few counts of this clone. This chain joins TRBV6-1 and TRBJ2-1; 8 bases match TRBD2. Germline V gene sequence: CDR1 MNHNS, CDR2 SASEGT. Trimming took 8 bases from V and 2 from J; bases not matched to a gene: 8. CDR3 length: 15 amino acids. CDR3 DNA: TGTGCCAGCGGGGGCCGGGGGGGCCCCTACAATGAGCAGTTCTTC. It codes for CASGGRGGPYNEQFF.

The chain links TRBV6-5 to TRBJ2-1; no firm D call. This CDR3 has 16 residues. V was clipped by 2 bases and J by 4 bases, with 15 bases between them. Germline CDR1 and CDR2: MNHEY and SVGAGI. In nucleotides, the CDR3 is TGTGCCAGCAGTTACGATCGTTACTCCCCTTACAATGAGCAGTTCTTC. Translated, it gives CASSYDRYSPYNEQFF.

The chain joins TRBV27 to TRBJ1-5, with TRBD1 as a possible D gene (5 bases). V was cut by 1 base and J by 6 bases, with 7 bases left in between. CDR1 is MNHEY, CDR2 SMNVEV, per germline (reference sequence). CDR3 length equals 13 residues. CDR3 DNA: TGTGCCAGCAGTTTATTGGGGGGTCAGCCCCAGCATTTT. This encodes CASSLLGGQPQHF.

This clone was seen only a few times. The CDR3 bases are TGTGCCAGCAGTCGTCAGTCCCTCTACGAGCAGTACTTC. Its protein product is CASSRQSLYEQYF. The V and J genes are TRBV6-5 and TRBJ2-7; D is unresolved. V was cut by 5 bases and J by 3 bases, with 11 bases left in between. In germline, CDR1 is MNHEY, CDR2 SVGAGI. This CDR3 is built from 13 residues.

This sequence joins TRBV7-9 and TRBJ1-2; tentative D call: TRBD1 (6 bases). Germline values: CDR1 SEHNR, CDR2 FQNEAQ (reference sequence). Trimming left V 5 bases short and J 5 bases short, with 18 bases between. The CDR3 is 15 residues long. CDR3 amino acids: CASSRQGGSGYGYTF. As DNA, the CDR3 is TGTGCCAGCAGCCGTCAAGGGGGTTCGGGGTATGGCTACACCTTC.

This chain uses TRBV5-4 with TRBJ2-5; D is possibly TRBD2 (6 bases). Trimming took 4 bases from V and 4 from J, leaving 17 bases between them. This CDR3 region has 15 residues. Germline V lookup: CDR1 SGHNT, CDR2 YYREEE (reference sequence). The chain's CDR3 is CASSRGGAEGETQYF. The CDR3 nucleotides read TGTGCCAGCAGCCGTGGAGGGGCTGAGGGAGAGACCCAGTACTTC.

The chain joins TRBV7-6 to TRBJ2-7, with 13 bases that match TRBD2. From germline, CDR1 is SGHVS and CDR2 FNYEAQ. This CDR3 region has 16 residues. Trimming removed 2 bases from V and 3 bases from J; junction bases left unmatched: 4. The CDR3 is CASSLSTSGGFYEQYF. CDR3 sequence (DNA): TGTGCCAGCAGCTTATCGACTAGCGGGGGGTTCTACGAGCAGTACTTC.

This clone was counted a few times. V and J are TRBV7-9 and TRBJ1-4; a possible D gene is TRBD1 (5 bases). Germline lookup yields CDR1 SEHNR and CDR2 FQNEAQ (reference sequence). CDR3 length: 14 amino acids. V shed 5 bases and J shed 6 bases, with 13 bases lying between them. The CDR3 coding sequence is TGTGCCAGCAGCCCGGGTGCCAGGGATGAAAAACTGTTTTTT. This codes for CASSPGARDEKLFF. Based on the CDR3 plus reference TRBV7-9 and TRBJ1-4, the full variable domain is DTGVSQNPRHKITKRGQNVTFRCDPISEHNRLYWYRQTLGQGPEFLTYFQNEAQLEKSRLLSDRFSAERPKGSFSTLEIQRTEQGDSAMYLCASSPGARDEKLFFGSGTQLSVL.

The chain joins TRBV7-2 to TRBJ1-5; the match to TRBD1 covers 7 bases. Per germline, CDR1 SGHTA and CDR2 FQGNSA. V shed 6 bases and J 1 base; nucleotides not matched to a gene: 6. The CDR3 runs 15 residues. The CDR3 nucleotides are TGTGCCAGCAGGTCCGGGACAGCAAGCAATCAGCCCCAGCATTTT. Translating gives CASRSGTASNQPQHF. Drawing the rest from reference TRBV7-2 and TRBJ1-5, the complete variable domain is GAGVSQSPSNKVTEKGKDVELRCDPISGHTALYWYRQSLGQGLEFLIYFQGNSAPDKSGLPSDRFSAERTGGSVSTLTIQRTQQEDSAVYLCASRSGTASNQPQHFGDGTRLSIL.

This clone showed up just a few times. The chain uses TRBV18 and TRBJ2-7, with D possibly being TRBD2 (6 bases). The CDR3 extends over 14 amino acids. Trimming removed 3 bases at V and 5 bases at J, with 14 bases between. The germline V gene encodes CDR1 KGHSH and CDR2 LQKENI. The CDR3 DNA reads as TGTGCCAGCTCACCCCTGGGGGGAGTCAACGAGCAGTACTTC. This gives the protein CASSPLGGVNEQYF.

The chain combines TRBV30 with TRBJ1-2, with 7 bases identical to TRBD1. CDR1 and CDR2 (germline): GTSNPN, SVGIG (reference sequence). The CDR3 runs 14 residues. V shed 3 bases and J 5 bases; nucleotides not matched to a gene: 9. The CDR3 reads CAWSDSTGKYGYTF. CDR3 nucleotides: TGTGCCTGGAGCGATTCGACAGGGAAGTATGGCTACACCTTC.

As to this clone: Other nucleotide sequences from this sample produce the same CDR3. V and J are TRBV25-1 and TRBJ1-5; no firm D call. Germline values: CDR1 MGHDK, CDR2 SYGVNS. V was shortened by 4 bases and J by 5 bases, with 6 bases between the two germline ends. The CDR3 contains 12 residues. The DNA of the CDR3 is TGTGCCAGCAGTGTAGGAGATCAGCCCCAGCATTTT. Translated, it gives CASSVGDQPQHF.